This T cell receptor (beta chain) is from a study of blood T cells in healthy people across ages. Study results and caveats: Long-lived and aged donors differed, with more naive CD4+ cells and higher diversity in the long-lived. The CMV status of each donor remained undetermined, and this could have confounded shifts in expanded clonotypes.

The sample, approximately 10 milliliters of peripheral blood, was drawn from each donor. For the second PCR, which ran for 7 to 11 cycles, a sample-barcoded 5' primer and a J-beta primer mix were used. TCRdb processed the 5' RACE reads anew with MiXCR; each CDR3 protein has one entry. Among over 550,000 distinct CDR3 sequences listed, about 30% were seen once. The ends lost 5 bases at V and 5 bases at J; junction bases unmatched: 7. Germline lookup yields CDR1 SQVTM and CDR2 ANQGSEA. This CDR3 contains 14 residues. In this sample, this clonotype turned up many times. Its antigen is undetermined. Sequenced input: blood. This clonotype originated in a woman over 75 in good health. J is TRBJ2-1 and V is TRBV29-1, with TRBD1 matching over 9 bases. CDR3 bases: TGCAGCGTTACACGTCGGACAGGGGACAATGAGCAGTTCTTC. Residues: CSVTRRTGDNEQFF.